This passage covers 15 T cell receptor beta chains from one sample sequenced in a study of blood T cell repertoires in COVID-19 (dated by TCRdb to the early 2020s). Library preparation was by the immunoSEQ multiplex PCR assay. As stored in TCRdb, this immuneACCESS dataset retains in-frame rearrangements with V and J assigned. A fraction of the clones does not appear; measured against another copy, unresolved V genes explain less than half of the discrepancy, and the remainder lacks a known reason. Across this sample there are about 270,000 clones, with roughly 86% seen only once. Approximately 2.5% of the sample goes to the ten largest clones. The specimen was PBMCs or T cells enriched from blood (not recorded which). The origin of the receptors is a woman under 30 who had recovered from COVID-19.

This chain uses TRBV19 with TRBJ1-5; D is ambiguous. The length of the CDR3 is 14 residues. Germline-derived CDR1 and CDR2 are LNHDA and SQIVND (reference sequence). V was shortened by 0 bases and J by 5 bases, with 8 bases between the two germline ends. The CDR3, as DNA: TGTGCCAGTAGTATAGATCCCCGGGATCAGCCCCAGCATTTT. Its protein is CASSIDPRDQPQHF.

The gene calls are TRBV25-1 and TRBJ1-2; the D gene is possibly TRBD1 (5 bases). The CDR3 is 14 amino acids. Trimming took 6 bases from V and 7 from J, leaving 18 bases between them. Germline V gene sequence: CDR1 MGHDK, CDR2 SYGVNS. The CDR3: CASSRAGGGPGYTF. In DNA form, the CDR3 reads TGTGCCAGCAGCCGAGCCGGGGGGGGACCTGGCTACACCTTC.

V and J are TRBV7-9 and TRBJ2-3; 9 nucleotides agree with TRBD2. The CDR3 extends over 18 amino acids. Germline V lookup: CDR1 SEHNR, CDR2 FQNEAQ (reference sequence). The V gene end was trimmed by 10 bases and the J gene end by 2 bases; junction bases not matched to a gene: 19. CDR3 residues: CATPGRGEAGGYTDTQYF. The CDR3 DNA follows: TGTGCCACACCCGGGAGAGGCGAAGCGGGGGGATACACAGATACGCAGTATTTT.

The chain couples TRBV11-3 to TRBJ1-1; D call uncertain. The CDR3 consists of 13 residues. Trimming took off 1 base at V and 4 bases at J, with 7 bases between the two ends. CDR1 and CDR2 from the germline V gene are SGHNT and YENEEA. CDR3: CASSLARSTEAFF. The CDR3 nucleotides are TGTGCCAGCAGCTTAGCCCGTAGCACTGAAGCTTTCTTT.

The chain is built from TRBV3-1 (or the pseudogene TRBV3-2) and TRBJ1-3; D remains unclear. Between the trimmed V and J ends, which lost 5 bases and 4 bases, there was a span of 15 bases. This CDR3 region has 15 residues. Germline V lookup: CDR1 LGHDT, CDR2 YNNKEL (reference sequence). Here the CDR3 DNA reads TGTGCCAGCAGCACCAGTTCAGCGTGGGGAAACACCATATATTTT. It encodes CASSTSSAWGNTIYF.

The chain uses TRBV12-3 or TRBV12-4 and TRBJ1-1; unclear D gene. The CDR3 spans 13 residues. V lost 3 bases, J lost 3 bases, and 8 bases lay in between. CDR3 in amino acids: CASSFRIYTEAFF. As DNA, the CDR3 is TGTGCCAGCAGTTTCAGAATATACACTGAAGCTTTCTTT.

The chain is built from TRBV2 and TRBJ1-1; no firm D call. Germline assignment: CDR1 SNHLY and CDR2 FYNNEI. Trimming removed 6 bases at V and 7 bases at J, with 12 bases between. The CDR3 runs 12 residues. CDR3 sequence: CASSGGLIEAFF. In nucleotides, the CDR3 is TGTGCCAGCAGCGGAGGACTCATTGAAGCTTTCTTT.

This clone was detected only once. V and J are TRBV4-3 and TRBJ1-2; D uncertain. V shed 0 bases and J shed 6 bases, with 17 bases lying between them. CDR3 size: 16 residues. CDR1 and CDR2 (germline): LGHNA, YSLEER. The CDR3 spells CASSQDHPLGKNGYTF. CDR3 nucleotide sequence: TGCGCCAGCAGCCAAGATCATCCCCTGGGCAAAAATGGCTACACCTTC.

A few counts support this clone. V is TRBV29-1 and J is TRBJ1-1, with 7 nucleotides matching TRBD1. The CDR3 contains 13 residues. The germline V gene encodes CDR1 SQVTM and CDR2 ANQGSEA. V gave up 6 bases and J gave up 11 bases; unmatched junction bases: 15. In nucleotides, the CDR3 is TGCAGCGTGGACGACAGGGTCGACCTCTCCGCTTTCTTT. Protein product: CSVDDRVDLSAFF.

Comment on this clone: This specimen includes other DNA sequences encoding the same CDR3. The rearrangement links TRBV30 to TRBJ1-2; TRBD1 aligns across 7 bases. The CDR3 is 13 amino acids. Germline-derived CDR1 and CDR2 are GTSNPN and SVGIG (reference sequence). V lost 0 bases, J lost 3 bases, and 1 base stayed unmatched. The CDR3: CAWSVQGDYGYTF. The CDR3 region has the DNA TGTGCCTGGAGTGTGCAGGGGGACTATGGCTACACCTTC.

This chain joins TRBV7-2 and TRBJ2-1; the match to TRBD2 covers 12 bases. Germline V lookup: CDR1 SGHTA, CDR2 FQGNSA. The CDR3 is 19 residues long. Germline trimming cut 2 bases from V and 5 bases from J; bases unmatched to any gene: 13. The CDR3 nucleotides are TGTGCCAGCAGCTTAAGAGCGTCGGTGGGACTAGCGGGCAACAATGAGCAGTTCTTC. Protein sequence: CASSLRASVGLAGNNEQFF.

The J gene is TRBJ2-7, the V gene TRBV25-1; the match to TRBD2 covers 11 bases. The germline CDR1 and CDR2 sequences are MGHDK and SYGVNS. V dropped 3 bases and J dropped 5; count of bases not matched to a gene: 6. CDR3 length equals 15 residues. The chain's CDR3 is CASSDRGLAADEQYF. Written as DNA, the CDR3 is TGTGCCAGCAGTGACCGGGGACTAGCGGCCGACGAGCAGTACTTC.

The V and J genes are TRBV6-5 and TRBJ2-1, with 10 bases aligning to TRBD2. The CDR3 extends over 15 amino acids. J lost 4 bases, V lost 5 bases, and 5 bases had no gene match. Germline CDR1 is MNHEY and CDR2 is SVGAGI. Here the CDR3 DNA reads TGTGCCAGCAGTCACCGGACTAGCGGTTACAATGAGCAGTTCTTC. It encodes CASSHRTSGYNEQFF.

The J gene is TRBJ1-1, the V gene TRBV11-3; 7 positions match TRBD1. Germline CDR1 and CDR2: SGHNT and YENEEA. Trimming at V came to 5 bases and at J to 1 base, leaving 7 bases not matched to a gene. This CDR3 has 15 residues. CDR3 nucleotides: TGTGCCAGCAGCCCCCGGACAGGTTCGAACACTGAAGCTTTCTTT. It is translated as CASSPRTGSNTEAFF.

The rearrangement links TRBV5-6 to TRBJ2-6, with 8 positions matching TRBD1. Trimming removed 1 base from V and 2 bases from J; junction bases left unmatched: 5. Looked up from germline, CDR1 is SGHDT and CDR2 is YYEEEE. CDR3 length: 17 amino acids. The CDR3 protein is CASSLIQGEPGANVLTF. Here the CDR3 DNA reads TGTGCCAGCAGCTTGATACAGGGGGAGCCTGGGGCCAACGTCCTGACTTTC.